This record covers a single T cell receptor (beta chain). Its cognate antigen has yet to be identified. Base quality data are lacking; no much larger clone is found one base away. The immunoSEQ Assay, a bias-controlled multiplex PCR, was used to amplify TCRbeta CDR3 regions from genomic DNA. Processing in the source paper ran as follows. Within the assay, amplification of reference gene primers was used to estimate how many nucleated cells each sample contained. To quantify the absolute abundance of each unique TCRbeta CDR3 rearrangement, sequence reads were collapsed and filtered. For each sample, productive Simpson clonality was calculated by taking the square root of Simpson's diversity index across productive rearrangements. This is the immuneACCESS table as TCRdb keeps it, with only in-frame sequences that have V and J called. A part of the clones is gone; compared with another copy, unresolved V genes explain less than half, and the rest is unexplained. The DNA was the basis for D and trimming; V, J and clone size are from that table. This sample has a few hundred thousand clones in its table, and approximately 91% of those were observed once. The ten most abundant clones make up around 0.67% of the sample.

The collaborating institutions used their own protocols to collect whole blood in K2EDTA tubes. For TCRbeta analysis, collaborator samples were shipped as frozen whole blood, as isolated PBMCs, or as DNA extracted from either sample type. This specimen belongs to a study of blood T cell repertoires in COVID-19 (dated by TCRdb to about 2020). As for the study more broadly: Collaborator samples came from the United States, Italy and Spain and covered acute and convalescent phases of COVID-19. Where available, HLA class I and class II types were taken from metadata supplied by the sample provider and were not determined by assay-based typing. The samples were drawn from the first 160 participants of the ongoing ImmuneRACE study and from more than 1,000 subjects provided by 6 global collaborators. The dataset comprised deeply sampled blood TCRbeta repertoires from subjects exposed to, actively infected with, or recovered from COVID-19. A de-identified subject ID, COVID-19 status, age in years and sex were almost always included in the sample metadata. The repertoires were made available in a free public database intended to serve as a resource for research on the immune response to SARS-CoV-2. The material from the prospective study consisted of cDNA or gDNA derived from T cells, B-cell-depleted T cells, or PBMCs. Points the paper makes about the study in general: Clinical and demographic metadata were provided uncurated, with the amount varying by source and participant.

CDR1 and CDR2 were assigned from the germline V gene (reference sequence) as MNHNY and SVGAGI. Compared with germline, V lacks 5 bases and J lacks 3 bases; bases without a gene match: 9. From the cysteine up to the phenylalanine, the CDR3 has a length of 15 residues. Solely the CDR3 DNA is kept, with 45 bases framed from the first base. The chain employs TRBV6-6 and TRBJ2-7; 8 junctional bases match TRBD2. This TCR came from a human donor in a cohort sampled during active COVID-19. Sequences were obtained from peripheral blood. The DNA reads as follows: TGTGCCAGCAGTCCTTATAGGACTAGCAGCTACGAGCAGTACTTC. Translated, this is CASSPYRTSSYEQYF.